A single sample is the source of the 5 T cell receptor beta chains below, sequenced in a study of shared clonotypes between healthy human individuals. Profiling relied on immunoSEQ multiplex PCR, and the TCRdb table lists in-frame clones only, not all of them. The sample includes roughly 2.1 million clones, about 93% seen only once; the top ten take roughly 1.7%. Naive-designated CD8 cells lacked CD45RO, were positively enriched for CCR7, and omitted terminally differentiated effector memory CD45RA+ cells. The sequenced sample consisted of naive CD8+ T cells from PBMCs. These receptor sequences come from a man between 18 and 29 years old in good health. Some clones in this sample may be carry-over from other donors' samples.

V is TRBV11-2 and J is TRBJ2-1, with 8 positions matching TRBD2. The CDR3 is 15 residues long. The germline gives CDR1 SGHAT, CDR2 FQNNGV. With 5 bases clipped from V and 2 bases from J, the junction kept 5 bases outside the gene matches. The CDR3 DNA reads TGTGCCAGCAGCCTCATAGCGGGGCCCTACAATGAGCAGTTCTTC. Its translation is CASSLIAGPYNEQFF.

This clone was picked up one time. The rearrangement links TRBV29-1 to TRBJ2-7, with 7 bases that match TRBD1. Losses at the gene ends were 4 bases for V and 5 bases for J; bases not matched to a gene: 8. This CDR3 has 13 amino acids. CDR1 and CDR2 (germline): SQVTM, ANQGSEA. The chain's CDR3 is CSVGAGGWNEQYF. For the CDR3, the DNA is TGCAGCGTTGGGGCAGGGGGATGGAACGAGCAGTACTTC.

This chain uses TRBV21-1 with TRBJ2-7; TRBD2, the table's D call, lacks a check against the DNA. TRBV21-1 is recorded as a pseudogene. CDR3 length: 14 amino acids. CDR3 nucleotides: TGTGCCAGCAGTACTGGACGGGAACCTCTCGAGCAGTACTTC. Translating it yields CASSTGREPLEQYF.

This chain connects TRBV30 to TRBJ2-7, with D possibly TRBD2 on 5 matching bases. Germline V gene sequence: CDR1 GTSNPN, CDR2 SVGIG (reference sequence). V lost 3 bases to trimming and J lost 3 bases, with 18 bases between them. The CDR3 runs to 15 residues. The CDR3 region is CAWRPNRGGYYEQYF. CDR3 in DNA: TGTGCCTGGAGACCAAACCGAGGCGGGTACTACGAGCAGTACTTC.

The rearrangement links TRBV27 to TRBJ1-5; 7 bases fit TRBD1. Germline V lookup: CDR1 MNHEY, CDR2 SMNVEV (reference sequence). CDR3 size: 14 residues. Trimming cost V 4 bases and J 5 bases; bases outside gene matches: 5. The chain's CDR3 is CASSSLGTDQPQHF. CDR3 nucleotide sequence: TGTGCCAGCAGTTCACTGGGGACAGATCAGCCCCAGCATTTT.